This T cell receptor beta chain was captured in a study of T cell repertoires in cytomegalovirus infection. Whole-study context: CMV infection plus the matching HLA type was flagged by public TCR beta signatures. Study-wide points: Predominance within the ex vivo response was attributable to HLA-C-restricted CMV-specific TCR beta clonotypes.

TCRdb reprocessed the reads via MiXCR and lists one record per CDR3 protein. There are roughly 250,000 distinct CDR3 sequences in the sample; over 9% occur only once, and approximately 1.8% lies in the top ten. This CDR3 spans 13 amino acids. V dropped 5 bases and J dropped 2 bases, with 10 bases sitting between them. Germline V lookup: CDR1 SGHTA, CDR2 FQGNSA. This clonotype was detected ten times or more. What it binds is not known. The sequence came from a human donor in good health (CMV status not recorded). Some clones in this sample may be carry-over from other donors' samples. The V call is TRBV7-2, the J call TRBJ2-7; possibly TRBD1 for D (5 bases). Sequences were obtained from PBMCs. CDR3 region: CASSQGPTYEQYF. In nucleotides, the CDR3 is TGTGCCAGCAGCCAGGGCCCCACCTACGAGCAGTACTTC. The full variable domain, rest sourced from reference TRBV7-2 and TRBJ2-7, is GAGVSQSPSNKVTEKGKDVELRCDPISGHTALYWYRQSLGQGLEFLIYFQGNSAPDKSGLPSDRFSAERTGGSVSTLTIQRTQQEDSAVYLCASSQGPTYEQYFGPGTRLTVT.